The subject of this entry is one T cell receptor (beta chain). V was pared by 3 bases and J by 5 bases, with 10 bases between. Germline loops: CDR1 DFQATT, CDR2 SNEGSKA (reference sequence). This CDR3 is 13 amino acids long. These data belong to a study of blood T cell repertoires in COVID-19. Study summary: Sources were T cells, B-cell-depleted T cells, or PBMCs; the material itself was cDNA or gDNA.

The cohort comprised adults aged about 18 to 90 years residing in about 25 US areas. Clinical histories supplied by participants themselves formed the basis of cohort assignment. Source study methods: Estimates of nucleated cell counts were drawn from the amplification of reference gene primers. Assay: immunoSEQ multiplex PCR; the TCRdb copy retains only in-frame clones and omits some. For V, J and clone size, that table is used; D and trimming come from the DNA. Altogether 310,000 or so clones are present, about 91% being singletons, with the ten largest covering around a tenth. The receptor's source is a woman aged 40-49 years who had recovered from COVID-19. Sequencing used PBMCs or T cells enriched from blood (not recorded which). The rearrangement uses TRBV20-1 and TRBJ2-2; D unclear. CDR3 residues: CSASDPLTGELFF. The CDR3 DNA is TGCAGTGCTAGTGATCCGTTGACCGGGGAGCTGTTTTTT.